This T cell receptor (beta chain) came from a study of blood T cell repertoires in COVID-19. V was pared by 6 bases and J by 5 bases, with 5 bases of the junction left unmatched. Germline V gives CDR1 MDHEN, CDR2 SYDVKM. This CDR3 has 14 amino acids. Authors' analysis steps: Amplifying reference gene primers gave estimates of nucleated cell counts. Sequencing was performed with immunoSEQ multiplex PCR; in TCRdb, only in-frame clones are kept and a portion is missing. That table supplies the V and J calls and clone size; D and trimming were determined from the DNA. The repertoire has some 300,000 clones, about 88% of them found once; the top ten carry 1.3%.

The sample consisted of peripheral blood. The chain combines TRBV28 with TRBJ2-2; TRBD1 matches 8 bases. This receptor was obtained from an older man with acute or convalescent COVID-19. The CDR3 nucleotides are TGTGCCAGCAGGGTACAGGGGGTGACCGGGGAGCTGTTTTTT. Translation: CASRVQGVTGELFF. The complete variable domain, with remaining parts taken from reference TRBV28 and TRBJ2-2, reads DVKVTQSSRYLVKRTGEKVFLECVQDMDHENMFWYRQDPGLGLRLIYFSYDVKMKEKGDIPEGYSVSREKKERFSLILESASTNQTSMYLCASRVQGVTGELFFGEGSRLTVL.